The subject of this entry is one T cell receptor (beta chain). Its antigen is currently unknown. The PCR made use of 60 Vbeta and 13 Jbeta primers. This table comes from immunoSEQ multiplex PCR, and its TCRdb copy is limited to in-frame clones, with some not included. The table shows 180,000 or so clones, with less than 90% occurring only once. The sample belongs to a study of cytomegalovirus exposure and HLA in healthy donors. Whole-study findings and limits: An analysis that came later showed most CMV-associated TCR beta chains appearing HLA-restricted. Associated with HLA alleles at 0.05 false discovery rate in a later analysis were approximately 17,000 TCR beta sequences. The study designated 150 to 200 TCR beta chains cytomegalovirus-associated. Across HLA loci, a later analysis found differing TCR association rates, with DRB1 most and HLA-C fewest.

Sequenced sample: PBMCs. This receptor was obtained from a girl aged 10 to 17 in good health and CMV-seropositive.

CDR3 region: CASSLRLAGLIDEQFF. In DNA form, the CDR3 reads TGTGCCAGCAGTTTACGACTAGCGGGTCTTATAGATGAGCAGTTCTTC. The chain recombines TRBV27 with TRBJ2-1; 10 bases align to TRBD2. Trimming cost V 2 bases and J 8 bases; bases outside gene matches: 9. The CDR3 totals 16 residues. Germline-derived CDR1 and CDR2 are MNHEY and SMNVEV (reference sequence).